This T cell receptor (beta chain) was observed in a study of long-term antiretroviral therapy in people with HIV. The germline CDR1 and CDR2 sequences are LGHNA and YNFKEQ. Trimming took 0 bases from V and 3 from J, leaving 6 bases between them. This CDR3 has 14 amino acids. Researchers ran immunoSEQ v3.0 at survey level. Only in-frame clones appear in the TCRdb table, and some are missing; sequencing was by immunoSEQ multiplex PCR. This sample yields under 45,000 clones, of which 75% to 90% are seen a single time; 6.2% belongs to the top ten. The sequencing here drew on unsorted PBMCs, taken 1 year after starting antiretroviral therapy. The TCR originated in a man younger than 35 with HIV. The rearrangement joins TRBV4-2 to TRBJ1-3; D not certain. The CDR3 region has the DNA TGTGCCAGCAGCCAAGATGGTGGTGGAAACACCATATATTTT. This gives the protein CASSQDGGGNTIYF.